The next 24 T cell receptor beta chains were all read from a single sample in a study of T cells in localized non-small cell lung cancer. TCRdb keeps only in-frame clones here, not all; method: immunoSEQ multiplex PCR. The sample lists some 130,000 clones; approximately 88% were seen once. Specimen: peripheral blood, collected before any cancer treatment. The receptors stem from a female donor older than 55 with stage I lung adenocarcinoma.

The chain employs TRBV28 and TRBJ1-1, with a weak D call TRBD1 (5 bases). The CDR3 contains 15 residues. V was trimmed by 3 bases and J by 2 bases, leaving 13 bases between them. Germline V gene sequence: CDR1 MDHEN, CDR2 SYDVKM. The CDR3 region has the DNA TGTGCCAGCAGTTTTGTGGGGCAGGTTAACACTGAAGCTTTCTTT. This sequence encodes CASSFVGQVNTEAFF.

This clone was recorded once. The V gene is TRBV6-5, the J gene TRBJ1-5, with TRBD1 matching 7 bases. This CDR3 spans 15 amino acids. V lost 6 bases and J lost 1; bases outside the gene matches: 6. Germline loops: CDR1 MNHEY, CDR2 SVGAGI. CDR3 in DNA: TGTGCCAGCAGCTATACAGGGGAAAGCAATCAGCCCCAGCATTTT. Translated: CASSYTGESNQPQHF.

The chain combines TRBV9 with TRBJ1-2; D call uncertain. The CDR3 contains 14 residues. From germline, CDR1 is SGDLS and CDR2 YYNGEE. V lost 4 bases to trimming and J lost 2 bases, with 12 bases between them. CDR3 sequence (DNA): TGTGCCAGCAGCCAAGTGACACCGAACTATGGCTACACCTTC. This codes for CASSQVTPNYGYTF. Full variable domain (outside the CDR3, taken from reference TRBV9 and TRBJ1-2): DSGVTQTPKHLITATGQRVTLRCSPRSGDLSVYWYQQSLDQGLQFLIQYYNGEERAKGNILERFSAQQFPDLHSELNLSSLELGDSALYFCASSQVTPNYGYTFGSGTRLTVV.

The V and J genes are TRBV6-1 and TRBJ2-2; 7 nucleotides match TRBD2. Trimming took 7 bases from V and 6 from J; bases not matched to a gene: 5. The CDR3 spans 13 residues. CDR1 and CDR2 (germline): MNHNS, SASEGT. The CDR3 nucleotides are TGTGCCAGCACTGCGGGAGTCCCCGGGGAGCTGTTTTTT. Protein product: CASTAGVPGELFF.

The chain is built from TRBV11-3 and TRBJ2-7; 7 bases agree with TRBD2. This CDR3 region has 15 residues. J gave up 2 bases and V 1 base, and 5 bases lay outside the gene matches. Germline CDR1 reads SGHNT; CDR2 reads YENEEA. The CDR3 loop is CASSLGSSGTYEQYF. The CDR3 DNA reads TGTGCCAGCAGCTTAGGGTCTAGCGGTACCTACGAGCAGTACTTC.

This chain links TRBV10-1 with TRBJ2-7; TRBD1 matches 7 bases. CDR3 length: 14 residues. V was clipped by 6 bases and J by 4 bases; unmatched bases: 9. Germline CDR1 and CDR2: WNHNN and SYGVQD (reference sequence). CDR3 loop: CASSDPGQLYEQYF. The CDR3 DNA follows: TGCGCCAGCAGCGATCCGGGACAGCTTTACGAGCAGTACTTC.

This chain links TRBV2 with TRBJ1-1; D is unresolved. V was shortened by 4 bases and J by 13 bases, with 19 bases between the two germline ends. The germline V gene has CDR1 SNHLY and CDR2 FYNNEI. This CDR3 is 13 amino acids long. CDR3 amino acids: CASSVRTPTVFFF. The CDR3 coding sequence is TGTGCCAGCAGTGTGCGCACCCCCACGGTATTTTTCTTT.

V and J are TRBV15 and TRBJ2-3; D unclear. The V gene's germline CDR1 is LNHNV and CDR2 YYDKDF (reference sequence). CDR3 length: 15 amino acids. The V gene lost 0 bases and the J gene lost 0 bases, with 7 bases spanning the gap. CDR3 DNA: TGTGCCACCAGCAGAGAGTCCAGGAGCACAGATACGCAGTATTTT. It encodes CATSRESRSTDTQYF.

The chain joins TRBV10-3 to TRBJ2-7; no clear D gene. Germline V gene lookup returns CDR1 ENHRY and CDR2 SYGVKD. V gave up 2 bases and J gave up 5 bases, with 16 bases separating them. This CDR3 has 15 residues. CDR3 amino acids: CAISETTFTANEQYF. The CDR3 DNA is TGTGCCATCAGTGAGACCACCTTTACAGCTAACGAGCAGTACTTC.

This chain links TRBV11-1 with TRBJ2-1; D is ambiguous. V dropped 1 base and J dropped 0 bases, with 7 bases sitting between them. This CDR3 spans 15 amino acids. CDR1 is SGHAT and CDR2 is FQDESV in the germline V gene (reference sequence). The CDR3 sequence is CASSLDLSSYNEQFF. The CDR3 DNA is TGTGCCAGCAGCTTAGACTTAAGCTCCTACAATGAGCAGTTCTTC.

The V call is TRBV2, the J call TRBJ1-5; perhaps TRBD1 as D (6 bases). CDR1 and CDR2 (germline): SNHLY, FYNNEI. V lost 7 bases to trimming and J lost 4 bases, with 11 bases between them. The CDR3 consists of 13 residues. The CDR3 DNA sequence: TGTGCCAGCACCGGACAGATAAATCAGCCCCAGCATTTT. Translation: CASTGQINQPQHF.

The chain uses TRBV7-6 and TRBJ2-7, with D possibly TRBD2 on 5 matching bases. Per the germline V gene, CDR1 is SGHVS and CDR2 is FNYEAQ. The V gene lost 5 bases and the J gene lost 2 bases, with 7 bases spanning the gap. The CDR3 runs 12 residues. The chain's CDR3 is CASSRGTYEQYF. The CDR3 DNA follows: TGTGCCAGCAGCCGGGGTACCTACGAGCAGTACTTC. Looking up the rest from reference TRBV7-6 and TRBJ2-7 gives the full variable domain: GAGVSQSPRYKVTKRGQDVALRCDPISGHVSLYWYRQALGQGPEFLTYFNYEAQQDKSGLPNDRFSAERPEGSISTLTIQRTEQRDSAMYRCASSRGTYEQYFGPGTRLTVT.

The J gene is TRBJ1-2, the V gene TRBV7-9; D perhaps matches TRBD1 (5 bases). The V and J ends lost 1 base and 4 bases respectively, with 13 bases between them. The CDR3 loop spans 15 amino acids. Germline assignment: CDR1 SEHNR and CDR2 FQNEAQ (reference sequence). This chain's CDR3 is CASSLVLGPSYGYTF. The CDR3 region has the DNA TGTGCCAGCAGCTTAGTCCTGGGACCGAGCTATGGCTACACCTTC.

The chain combines TRBV2 with TRBJ2-2; TRBD1 matches at 9 bases. The CDR3 runs 15 residues. V was pared by 6 bases and J by 0 bases, with 2 bases of the junction left unmatched. Germline CDR1 SNHLY, CDR2 FYNNEI. Here the CDR3 DNA reads TGTGCCAGCAGGGACAGGGGAACGAACACCGGGGAGCTGTTTTTT. Its translation: CASRDRGTNTGELFF.

The chain uses TRBV11-2 and TRBJ2-7, with a tentative D call TRBD1 (5 bases). The ends were cut back, 5 bases at V and 4 bases at J, with 15 bases in the middle. The germline V gene encodes CDR1 SGHAT and CDR2 FQNNGV. The CDR3 covers 14 residues. This CDR3 is CASSNQGIVYEQYF. Written as DNA, the CDR3 is TGTGCCAGCAGCAACCAGGGTATAGTTTACGAGCAGTACTTC.

This clone is labeled as medium-sized. The rearrangement links TRBV5-1 to TRBJ2-7; 9 positions agree with TRBD2. Looked up from germline, CDR1 is SGHRS and CDR2 is YFSETQ. The CDR3 contains 16 residues. V was clipped by 0 bases and J by 2 bases; unmatched bases: 6. The CDR3 nucleotides are TGCGCCAGCAGCTTGGGGGCTAGCGGGACCACCTACGAGCAGTACTTC. It encodes CASSLGASGTTYEQYF.

The genes are TRBV28 and TRBJ1-2; no reliable D call. Germline V gene lookup returns CDR1 MDHEN and CDR2 SYDVKM. Deletions cut 7 bases from V and 0 bases from J, with 6 bases between. The CDR3 is 12 amino acids. CDR3 loop: CASTPTNYGYTF. The CDR3, as DNA: TGTGCCAGCACCCCCACTAACTATGGCTACACCTTC.

The chain has TRBV25-1 and TRBJ1-1, with 7 positions matching TRBD1. This CDR3 comprises 15 residues. Trimming at V came to 2 bases and at J to 0 bases, leaving 3 bases not matched to a gene. Looked up from germline, CDR1 is MGHDK and CDR2 is SYGVNS. CDR3: CASSEKDRLNTEAFF. Written as DNA, the CDR3 is TGTGCCAGCAGTGAAAAGGACAGGTTGAACACTGAAGCTTTCTTT.

The chain carries TRBV19 and TRBJ2-1; possible D gene TRBD1, 5 bases. Trimming stripped 8 bases from V and 3 bases from J, with 11 bases between. Per germline, CDR1 LNHDA and CDR2 SQIVND (reference sequence). The CDR3 has 13 residues. CDR3 DNA: TGTGCCAGTGGGGCAGGGAACTACAATGAGCAGTTCTTC. Translated: CASGAGNYNEQFF.

The chain combines TRBV29-1 with TRBJ2-3, with no clear D. V dropped 3 bases and J dropped 2 bases, with 3 bases sitting between them. Germline loops: CDR1 SQVTM, CDR2 ANQGSEA. CDR3 length: 11 amino acids. CDR3 in DNA: TGCAGCGTTGACTACACAGATACGCAGTATTTT. It is translated as CSVDYTDTQYF.

The chain couples TRBV11-3 to TRBJ1-2, with D perhaps matching TRBD1 (5 bases). The CDR3 runs to 12 residues. Deletions cut 11 bases from V and 7 bases from J, with 17 bases between. Germline V gene lookup returns CDR1 SGHNT and CDR2 YENEEA. The CDR3 DNA sequence: TGTGCCGGAAGTGGGGGGATAAGTGGCTACACCTTC. The encoded protein is CAGSGGISGYTF.

The chain couples TRBV4-2 to TRBJ2-7, with D unresolved. The CDR3 totals 14 residues. Germline V gene data show CDR1 as LGHNA and CDR2 as YNFKEQ. The V and J ends lost 0 bases and 0 bases respectively, with 6 bases between them. CDR3 amino acids: CASSQDTASYEQYF. In nucleotides, the CDR3 is TGTGCCAGCAGCCAAGATACAGCCTCCTACGAGCAGTACTTC.

V gene TRBV30 combines with J gene TRBJ2-1, with TRBD2 identical over 7 bases. Trimming at V came to 0 bases and at J to 6 bases, leaving 8 bases not matched to a gene. CDR3 length equals 15 residues. Per the germline V gene, CDR1 is GTSNPN and CDR2 is SVGIG (reference sequence). CDR3 amino acids: CAWSVRAGIGNEQFF. DNA of the CDR3: TGTGCCTGGAGTGTACGAGCGGGAATCGGCAATGAGCAGTTCTTC.

This sequence joins TRBV7-9 and TRBJ1-2; D ambiguous. Germline CDR1 and CDR2: SEHNR and FQNEAQ (reference sequence). Trimming removed 5 bases at V and 4 bases at J, with 11 bases between. The CDR3 consists of 13 residues. CDR3 DNA: TGTGCCAGCAGCCATCCTAGGACCTATGGCTACACCTTC. Translating gives CASSHPRTYGYTF.